Below, 29 T cell receptor beta chains from the same sample are listed, as sequenced in a study of blood T cell repertoires in COVID-19. Libraries were prepared by immunoSEQ multiplex PCR; TCRdb keeps only in-frame clonotypes and omits some of them. The sample yields a few hundred thousand clones, approximately 88% seen once. Input material: peripheral blood. The source is a man between 40 and 49 years old with acute or convalescent COVID-19.

The chain has TRBV18 and TRBJ1-1; 7 nucleotides agree with TRBD1. Germline CDR1 KGHSH, CDR2 LQKENI. This CDR3 has 14 amino acids. The ends lost 2 bases at V and 6 bases at J; junction bases unmatched: 6. CDR3 bases: TGTGCCAGCTCACCAACAGGGGTCAGGTCTGAAGCTTTCTTT. Amino acid sequence: CASSPTGVRSEAFF.

This chain links TRBV15 with TRBJ1-4, with 9 bases fitting TRBD1. CDR1 is LNHNV, CDR2 YYDKDF, per germline (reference sequence). The CDR3 length is 15 residues. With 2 bases clipped from V and 6 bases from J, the junction kept 4 bases outside the gene matches. The CDR3 region has the DNA TGTGCCACCAGCAGAACAGGGGGCATGGATGAAAAACTGTTTTTT. Its protein product is CATSRTGGMDEKLFF. The full variable domain, completed using reference TRBV15 and TRBJ1-4, is DAMVIQNPRYQVTQFGKPVTLSCSQTLNHNVMYWYQQKSSQAPKLLFHYYDKDFNNEADTPDNFQSRRPNTSFCFLDIRSPGLGDTAMYLCATSRTGGMDEKLFFGSGTQLSVL.

The chain is built from TRBV7-3 and TRBJ2-1, with TRBD2 matching over 8 bases. Germline V lookup: CDR1 SGHTA, CDR2 FQGTGA. The CDR3 has 17 amino acids. Germline trimming cut 5 bases from V and 5 bases from J; bases unmatched to any gene: 14. Here the CDR3 DNA reads TGTGCCAGCAGCCGAATTGGGGGTCTAGCGGGCGACAATGAGCAGTTCTTC. It specifies CASSRIGGLAGDNEQFF.

This rearrangement joins TRBV5-1 to TRBJ1-2, with 7 bases matching TRBD1. With V trimmed by 4 bases and J by 4 bases, 13 bases remained unmatched. CDR1 and CDR2 from the germline V gene are SGHRS and YFSETQ. The CDR3 length is 16 residues. In DNA, the CDR3 is TGCGCCAGCAGCACGAAAACGACAGGGATCCTCTATGGCTACACCTTC. Translation gives CASSTKTTGILYGYTF.

The CDR3 loop is CASSLRVASGEIYEQYF. Here the CDR3 DNA reads TGTGCCAGCAGTCTTCGGGTGGCTAGCGGGGAAATCTACGAGCAGTACTTC. The rearrangement uses TRBV27 and TRBJ2-7; 9 bases fit TRBD2. The CDR3 is made up of 17 amino acids. CDR1 is MNHEY, CDR2 SMNVEV, per germline (reference sequence). V dropped 5 bases and J dropped 3; count of bases not matched to a gene: 14.

This clone is a singleton in its sample. The chain has TRBV12-3 or TRBV12-4 and TRBJ2-7; 7 bases are a match to TRBD1. J was trimmed by 4 bases and V by 4 bases; bases with no gene match: 4. This CDR3 spans 13 amino acids. CDR3 sequence: CASSYDREYEQYF. The CDR3 region has the DNA TGTGCCAGCAGTTATGACAGGGAATACGAGCAGTACTTC.

The chain recombines TRBV6-5 with TRBJ1-2, with D hard to call. Germline V gene lookup returns CDR1 MNHEY and CDR2 SVGAGI. Trimming left V 6 bases short and J 5 bases short, with 16 bases between. This CDR3 has 14 residues. The CDR3 loop reads CASSPSWGGYGYTF. The DNA for the CDR3 is TGTGCCAGCAGCCCCTCCTGGGGAGGTTATGGCTACACCTTC.

This chain joins TRBV10-3 and TRBJ1-6; TRBD1 agrees at 10 bases. The ends lost 6 bases at V and 5 bases at J; junction bases unmatched: 4. This CDR3 is 15 amino acids long. The germline CDR1 and CDR2 sequences are ENHRY and SYGVKD. The CDR3 loop is CAIRGTGDNNSPLHF. The CDR3 nucleotides read TGTGCCATCAGGGGGACAGGGGACAATAATTCACCCCTCCACTTT.

The CDR3 region is CASTIGTGEWTQYF. The DNA for the CDR3 is TGTGCCAGCACAATCGGGACAGGGGAGTGGACCCAGTACTTC. The rearrangement links TRBV7-2 to TRBJ2-5, with 10 positions matching TRBD1. Trimming at V came to 7 bases and at J to 7 bases, leaving 9 bases not matched to a gene. Germline lookup yields CDR1 SGHTA and CDR2 FQGNSA. There are 14 residues in the CDR3.

This clone was detected only a few times. V usage is TRBV19 and J usage is TRBJ2-1; 9 nucleotides match TRBD2. The CDR3 runs to 13 residues. The ends lost 10 bases at V and 2 bases at J; junction bases unmatched: 3. Germline assignment: CDR1 LNHDA and CDR2 SQIVND (reference sequence). The CDR3 nucleotides are TGTGCCACCGCGGGGGGGGCCTACAATGAGCAGTTCTTC. Amino acid sequence: CATAGGAYNEQFF.

The rearrangement links TRBV4-1 to TRBJ1-5; 7 bases map to TRBD1. V lost 0 bases to trimming and J lost 7 bases; unmatched junction nucleotides: 9. This CDR3 contains 16 residues. Per the germline V gene, CDR1 is MGHRA and CDR2 is YSYEKL. The CDR3 sequence is CASSQERSRGHQPQHF. For the CDR3, the DNA is TGCGCCAGCAGCCAAGAGAGGAGTAGGGGGCACCAGCCCCAGCATTTT.

Comment on this clone: One junction end does not reproduce the germline sequence, and a read error may be involved. This chain connects TRBV7-7 to TRBJ2-5; TRBD1 matches 7 bases. CDR3 length: 14 residues. The germline CDR1 and CDR2 sequences are SSHAT and FNYEAQ (reference sequence). The DNA for the CDR3 is TGTGCTAGCAGCGCCGGGACAGTACAAGAGACCCAGTACTTC. It yields the protein CASSAGTVQETQYF.

The rearrangement joins TRBV7-6 to TRBJ1-1; 8 bases are a match to TRBD1. This CDR3 has 13 residues. V lost 5 bases and J lost 5; bases outside the gene matches: 4. Germline V gives CDR1 SGHVS, CDR2 FNYEAQ. CDR3: CASSRTGKTEAFF. CDR3 DNA sequence: TGTGCCAGCAGCCGGACAGGGAAGACTGAAGCTTTCTTT.

The chain joins TRBV3-1 (or the pseudogene TRBV3-2) to TRBJ2-7; the match to TRBD2 covers 10 bases. This CDR3 is built from 15 residues. CDR1 is LGHDT and CDR2 is YNNKEL in the germline V gene (reference sequence). The ends lost 4 bases at V and 5 bases at J; junction bases unmatched: 8. CDR3 amino acids: CASSLASGGADEQYF. In DNA, the CDR3 is TGTGCCAGCAGCCTAGCAAGCGGGGGGGCCGACGAGCAGTACTTC.

The chain carries TRBV5-1 and TRBJ1-2; TRBD1 aligns across 7 bases. Germline trimming cut 3 bases from V and 4 bases from J; bases unmatched to any gene: 6. CDR1 and CDR2 (germline): SGHRS, YFSETQ. This CDR3 has 14 residues. The CDR3 nucleotides are TGCGCCAGCAGCTCGCTGGACAGGACCTATGGCTACACCTTC. Translated: CASSSLDRTYGYTF.

The genes are TRBV5-1 and TRBJ2-2; 12 bases match TRBD2. The germline V gene has CDR1 SGHRS and CDR2 YFSETQ. Trimming cost V 1 base and J 6 bases; bases outside gene matches: 7. CDR3 length equals 17 residues. The CDR3 region is CASSLLAGGPQAGELFF. The DNA of the CDR3 is TGCGCCAGCAGCTTGCTAGCGGGAGGGCCTCAGGCCGGGGAGCTGTTTTTT.

This clone was observed a handful of times. The chain combines TRBV5-1 with TRBJ1-5; D perhaps matches TRBD1 (6 bases). V dropped 1 base and J dropped 1 base, with 12 bases sitting between them. Germline CDR1 and CDR2: SGHRS and YFSETQ. The CDR3 is made up of 16 amino acids. The CDR3 DNA is TGCGCCAGCAGCTTGACAGGGCGCGACAGCAATCAGCCCCAGCATTTT. This codes for CASSLTGRDSNQPQHF.

This clone has at least ten counts. This chain links TRBV7-9 with TRBJ2-7; D uncertain. Germline CDR1 reads SEHNR; CDR2 reads FQNEAQ (reference sequence). The CDR3 runs to 12 residues. Trimming pared 1 base from V and 3 bases from J, leaving 4 bases between. The CDR3 DNA reads as TGTGCCAGCAGCTTAGTTAACTACGAGCAGTACTTC. Translating it yields CASSLVNYEQYF.

This clone was detected many times. The chain combines TRBV28 with TRBJ2-7; TRBD1 matches at 10 bases. This CDR3 is built from 17 residues. CDR1 and CDR2 from the germline V gene are MDHEN and SYDVKM. Unmatched junction bases numbered 10, after V lost 5 bases and J lost 0 bases. This CDR3 is CASSMYHRDRGSYEQYF. The CDR3 nucleotides read TGTGCCAGCAGTATGTACCACCGGGACAGGGGCTCCTACGAGCAGTACTTC.

This chain links TRBV4-1 with TRBJ2-5, with D unresolved. The germline gives CDR1 MGHRA, CDR2 YSYEKL. V lost 4 bases and J lost 3, with 9 bases in between. This CDR3 spans 13 amino acids. CDR3 amino acids: CASSRASKETQYF. The CDR3 DNA sequence: TGCGCCAGCAGCCGGGCAAGTAAAGAGACCCAGTACTTC.

This chain connects TRBV14 to TRBJ1-1; D remains unclear. V lost 0 bases and J 7 bases, leaving 9 bases between the germline ends. The CDR3 sequence is 13 residues long. The V gene's germline CDR1 is SGHDN and CDR2 FVKESK. CDR3: CASSQDTAREAFF. The CDR3 bases are TGTGCCAGCAGCCAAGATACAGCCCGTGAAGCTTTCTTT.

The chain combines TRBV18 with TRBJ1-1; 8 positions agree with TRBD1. Germline trimming cut 1 base from V and 5 bases from J; bases unmatched to any gene: 9. This CDR3 is built from 16 residues. Germline values: CDR1 KGHSH, CDR2 LQKENI. CDR3 coding DNA: TGTGCCAGCTCACCACGGACAGGGAACAGGAAAACTGAAGCTTTCTTT. This translates into CASSPRTGNRKTEAFF.

This clone showed up just once. J is TRBJ2-7 and V is TRBV24-1; TRBD1 matches at 8 bases. Trimming at V came to 5 bases and at J to 2 bases, leaving 7 bases not matched to a gene. The germline V gene encodes CDR1 KGHDR and CDR2 SFDVKD. This CDR3 is built from 15 residues. CDR3 nucleotide sequence: TGTGCCACCAGTGCCCCCGACAGGGGCCCCTACGAGCAGTACTTC. Translation gives CATSAPDRGPYEQYF.

Only a few counts were recorded for this clone. As DNA, the CDR3 is TGTGCCAGCAGCCCACAGGGAGCTAATGAAAAACTGTTTTTT. It specifies CASSPQGANEKLFF. V usage is TRBV7-9 and J usage is TRBJ1-4, with D maybe TRBD1 (6 bases). The germline V gene has CDR1 SEHNR and CDR2 FQNEAQ (reference sequence). V was cut by 5 bases and J by 3 bases, with 10 bases left in between. The CDR3 consists of 14 residues. Complete variable domain (other parts from reference TRBV7-9 and TRBJ1-4): DTGVSQNPRHKITKRGQNVTFRCDPISEHNRLYWYRQTLGQGPEFLTYFQNEAQLEKSRLLSDRFSAERPKGSFSTLEIQRTEQGDSAMYLCASSPQGANEKLFFGSGTQLSVL.

The chain links TRBV28 to TRBJ2-1; TRBD2 aligns across 11 bases. CDR1 is MDHEN, CDR2 SYDVKM, per germline. This CDR3 comprises 16 residues. The V segment lost 5 bases and the J segment 8 bases; nucleotides outside the gene matches: 11. The CDR3 DNA sequence: TGTGCCAGCAGTAGATCCGGGACTAGCGGAACTCATGAGCAGTTCTTC. Protein product: CASSRSGTSGTHEQFF.

J is TRBJ1-3 and V is TRBV4-1; possibly TRBD1 for D (5 bases). Per the germline V gene, CDR1 is MGHRA and CDR2 is YSYEKL. The length of the CDR3 is 12 residues. Trimming cost V 4 bases and J 7 bases, with 8 bases left between them. The CDR3 protein is CASSPRGNTIYF. CDR3 DNA: TGCGCCAGCAGCCCCCGGGGGAACACCATATATTTT.

This clone was picked up one time. J is TRBJ2-4 and V is TRBV4-1; 7 bases map to TRBD2. The germline V gene has CDR1 MGHRA and CDR2 YSYEKL. The V and J ends lost 1 base and 2 bases, in that order; junction bases with no gene match: 11. This CDR3 contains 18 residues. The CDR3 protein is CASSQGRIRGVTKNIQYF. The CDR3 DNA sequence: TGCGCCAGCAGCCAAGGACGTATTCGGGGGGTGACCAAAAACATTCAGTACTTC.

The rearrangement joins TRBV5-4 to TRBJ1-2; the D is unclear. The germline V gene has CDR1 SGHNT and CDR2 YYREEE (reference sequence). Trimming left V 1 base short and J 1 base short, with 11 bases between. There are 15 residues in the CDR3. CDR3 nucleotides: TGTGCCAGCAGCTTGTGGCAGTTCCTTAACTATGGCTACACCTTC. Translation: CASSLWQFLNYGYTF.

This clone was seen just once. V and J are TRBV6-1 and TRBJ2-6; 10 bases line up with TRBD1. This CDR3 contains 17 residues. CDR1 and CDR2 (germline): MNHNS, SASEGT. The junction had 6 bases not matched to a gene; V was cut back by 4 bases and J by 3 bases. CDR3 sequence reads: CASSAGTGVSGANVLTF. Here the CDR3 DNA reads TGTGCCAGCAGTGCCGGGACAGGGGTTAGTGGGGCCAACGTCCTGACTTTC.